The 9 T cell receptor beta chains in this list originate from one sample, sequenced in a study of shared clonotypes between healthy human individuals. Assay: immunoSEQ multiplex PCR; the TCRdb copy retains only in-frame clones and omits some. The sample consists of around 340,000 clones, more than 60% of them appearing once. The source material was memory CD4+ T cells sorted from blood. Subset here: CD45RA-negative fraction. Receptors originate from a man aged 25 to 45 in good health.

The chain couples TRBV18 to TRBJ2-7, with 10 bases fitting TRBD2. CDR3 length: 17 residues. V trimming: 8 bases; J trimming: 4 bases; junction bases outside the gene matches: 17. CDR1 and CDR2 from the germline V gene are KGHSH and LQKENI. The CDR3 spells CASQGSGRTDQGYEQYF. The CDR3 coding sequence is TGTGCCAGCCAGGGTAGCGGGAGGACCGACCAAGGTTACGAGCAGTACTTC.

V gene TRBV21-1 combines with J gene TRBJ1-5. TRBV21-1 is a listed pseudogene. The CDR3 has 17 amino acids. CDR3 sequence: CASSIPLGGDSNQPQHF. The CDR3 DNA is TGTGCCAGCAGCATCCCCTTGGGGGGGGATAGCAATCAGCCCCAGCATTTT.

The chain recombines TRBV6-1 with TRBJ2-1; 14 nucleotides line up with TRBD2. From germline, CDR1 is MNHNS and CDR2 SASEGT. Trimming took 6 bases from V and 10 from J; bases not matched to a gene: 8. The CDR3 extends over 15 amino acids. The CDR3 sequence is CASRAGTSGSVEQFF. The CDR3, as DNA: TGTGCCAGCAGGGCAGGGACTAGCGGGAGTGTAGAGCAGTTCTTC.

This chain joins TRBV5-1 and TRBJ2-7; tentatively, D is TRBD1 (6 bases). The V gene's germline CDR1 is SGHRS and CDR2 YFSETQ. CDR3 length: 14 amino acids. The V and J ends lost 1 base and 2 bases respectively, with 10 bases between them. This chain's CDR3 is CASSLSTGTYEQYF. The DNA for the CDR3 is TGCGCCAGCAGCTTGAGTACAGGGACCTACGAGCAGTACTTC. Looking up the rest from reference TRBV5-1 and TRBJ2-7 gives the full variable domain: KAGVTQTPRYLIKTRGQQVTLSCSPISGHRSVSWYQQTPGQGLQFLFEYFSETQRNKGNFPGRFSGRQFSNSRSEMNVSTLELGDSALYLCASSLSTGTYEQYFGPGTRLTVT.

This clone was counted between two and nine times. The chain carries TRBV11-2 and TRBJ2-7; D is possibly TRBD1 (5 bases). The ends were cut back, 3 bases at V and 2 bases at J, with 8 bases in the middle. CDR3 length: 13 residues. CDR1 is SGHAT and CDR2 is FQNNGV in the germline V gene. The CDR3 region has the DNA TGTGCCAGCAGCTTCGGACAAGCCTACGAGCAGTACTTC. This codes for CASSFGQAYEQYF.

This chain joins TRBV28 and TRBJ2-7, with a possible D match to TRBD2 (6 bases). Germline V gene data show CDR1 as MDHEN and CDR2 as SYDVKM. The CDR3 sequence is 16 residues long. V was trimmed by 4 bases and J by 3 bases, leaving 19 bases between them. The chain's CDR3 is CASSSSTGLASYEQYF. CDR3 DNA: TGTGCCAGCAGTTCGTCCACGGGGCTAGCGAGCTACGAGCAGTACTTC.

V is TRBV15 and J is TRBJ2-7; 10 nucleotides line up with TRBD2. Germline-derived CDR1 and CDR2 are LNHNV and YYDKDF (reference sequence). The CDR3 is 16 amino acids. The V and J ends lost 4 bases and 0 bases, in that order; junction bases with no gene match: 6. CDR3 nucleotide sequence: TGTGCCACCAGCACTAGGACTAGCGGCTACTCCTACGAGCAGTACTTC. Translation gives CATSTRTSGYSYEQYF.

The V and J genes are TRBV5-1 and TRBJ2-7; TRBD2 matches at 14 bases. CDR1 SGHRS and CDR2 YFSETQ come from the germline V gene. CDR3 size: 15 residues. The ends lost 4 bases at V and 5 bases at J; junction bases unmatched: 5. The CDR3 nucleotides read TGCGCCAGCAGCCTGACTAGCGGGAGGGCCCACGAGCAGTACTTC. Amino acid sequence: CASSLTSGRAHEQYF.

The rearrangement joins TRBV6-1 to TRBJ1-2; possibly TRBD1 for D (5 bases). The germline CDR1 and CDR2 sequences are MNHNS and SASEGT. The V and J ends lost 8 bases and 12 bases respectively, with 19 bases between them. The CDR3 has 12 amino acids. CDR3 amino acids: CASVQSWTSHTF. As DNA, the CDR3 is TGTGCCAGCGTCCAAAGCTGGACATCCCACACCTTC.